This TCR beta chain appears in the sequencing data of a study of blood T cell repertoires in COVID-19. Turning to the study itself: Samples representing acute and convalescent COVID-19 were sourced from the United States, Italy and Spain. The analysed material was cDNA or gDNA that came from T cells, B-cell-depleted T cells, or PBMCs.

Patients of the Seattle cohort, enrolled during active infection, were followed longitudinally. Original processing notes: Quantification of nucleated cells was approximated via reference gene primer amplification. TCRdb's table, derived via immunoSEQ multiplex PCR, lists solely in-frame clones and lacks some. Clone size and the V and J calls come from that table; the DNA yielded D and trimming. The table includes about 420,000 clones, around 90% detected once. The CDR3 has 15 amino acids. The V segment lost 3 bases and the J segment 3 bases; nucleotides outside the gene matches: 7. Germline CDR1 reads KGHSH; CDR2 reads LQKENI. In its sample, this clone was seen once.

This TCR came from a man aged 18 to 29 with COVID-19, enrolled during active disease. The J gene is TRBJ2-5, the V gene TRBV18; 7 bases fit TRBD1. Sequencing was carried out using peripheral blood. This chain's CDR3 is CASSPRPGQKETQYF. CDR3 DNA sequence: TGTGCCAGCTCACCGAGACCGGGACAGAAAGAGACCCAGTACTTC.